This T cell receptor beta chain comes out of a study of spatial heterogeneity in lung cancer. Whole-study context: Detection of beta-chain sequences consistently exceeded that of alpha-chain sequences.

The CDR3 runs 15 residues. Per germline, CDR1 MNHEY and CDR2 SVGAGI. J was trimmed by 5 bases and V by 2 bases; bases with no gene match: 9. Time point given: blood at routine non-recurrence follow-up after resection. Frozen PBMC, nontumor lung or tumor provided whole RNA, which was sequenced unsorted. A few counts support this clonotype. Via MiXCR, TCRdb re-called the 5' RACE reads, giving one row per CDR3 protein. The repertoire includes about 120,000 distinct CDR3 sequences, more than 10% of them detected once, and roughly 17% sits in the top ten. The source is a male donor with early-stage non-small cell lung cancer. V usage is TRBV6-5 and J usage is TRBJ2-7, with TRBD1 matching 7 bases. Source: PBMCs, taken at follow-up. The CDR3 is CASSYQPYGTDEQYF. CDR3 nucleotides: TGTGCCAGCAGTTACCAACCGTACGGGACAGACGAGCAGTACTTC.